This T cell receptor beta chain came from a study of cytomegalovirus exposure and HLA in healthy donors. Broader study findings: Excluded were some V segments that proved indistinguishable, including TRBV6-2 and TRBV6-3. The number of N-insertions in an Asian-associated ancestry cluster was reportedly below the roughly 620-donor mean in a later analysis. Only CMV serostatus was available as immune exposure information. Researchers reported that a few CMV-associated chains were confirmed in vitro as CMV antigen-specific.

Details on this clone: Its antigen remains unknown.

Germline V gene data show CDR1 as MNHEY and CDR2 as SMNVEV (reference sequence). V lost 4 bases to trimming and J lost 1 base; unmatched junction nucleotides: 10. The CDR3 consists of 17 residues. PCR primers comprised 60 Vbeta and 13 Jbeta primers. Sequencing was performed with immunoSEQ multiplex PCR; in TCRdb, only in-frame clones are kept and a portion is missing. This sample has approximately 90,000 clones; about 80% occur once, and the top ten carry 1.3% to 1.5%. The source of this sequence is a male donor in good health and CMV-seronegative. The gene calls are TRBV27 and TRBJ2-3; 8 bases are shared with TRBD2. Input material: PBMCs. CDR3 sequence: CASSWREVDRGTDTQYF. CDR3 nucleotides: TGTGCCAGCAGTTGGCGGGAGGTTGATCGGGGCACAGATACGCAGTATTTT.